One and the same sample provided the 28 T cell receptor beta chains below, sequenced in a study of shared clonotypes between healthy human individuals. Only in-frame clones appear in the TCRdb table, and some are missing; sequencing was by immunoSEQ multiplex PCR. The sample lists 1,500,000 or so clones, roughly 95% occurring once. Specimen: naive CD4+ T cells sorted from blood. The sample's subset: CD45RA+ positively selected. These receptor sequences come from a man in his thirties or forties in good health.

The V call is TRBV27, the J call TRBJ2-7, with D possibly matching TRBD1 (5 bases). Deletions cut 4 bases from V and 4 bases from J, with 17 bases between. This CDR3 is 15 amino acids long. The V gene's germline CDR1 is MNHEY and CDR2 SMNVEV (reference sequence). The CDR3 protein is CASSYRAQAGYEQYF. CDR3 DNA: TGTGCCAGCAGTTATAGGGCCCAGGCAGGGTACGAGCAGTACTTC.

This clone was seen a single time. V is TRBV27 and J is TRBJ2-1; 9 positions match TRBD2. Germline V gene data show CDR1 as MNHEY and CDR2 as SMNVEV (reference sequence). CDR3 size: 16 residues. V lost 0 bases, J lost 7 bases, and 7 bases stayed unmatched. The CDR3 loop is CASSLSPGLAGNEQFF. In nucleotides, the CDR3 is TGTGCCAGCAGTTTATCCCCGGGGCTAGCGGGAAATGAGCAGTTCTTC.

Points on this clone: At the DNA level, this CDR3 is encoded by other sequences in the same sample as well. J is TRBJ1-5 and V is TRBV27; D not resolved. The CDR3 sequence is 12 residues long. With 3 bases removed from V and 7 bases from J, the gap between germline ends came to 7 bases. Germline-derived CDR1 and CDR2 are MNHEY and SMNVEV (reference sequence). CDR3 coding DNA: TGTGCCAGCAGTTTCCTCGGCCAGCCCCAGCATTTT. It specifies CASSFLGQPQHF.

A remark on this clone: Other DNA variants within this sample encode the same CDR3. The V call is TRBV6-1, the J call TRBJ1-5; no definite D call. This CDR3 contains 12 residues. V lost 6 bases to trimming and J lost 1 base, with 4 bases between them. Germline V gene sequence: CDR1 MNHNS, CDR2 SASEGT. CDR3 sequence: CASRGSNQPQHF. In DNA, the CDR3 is TGTGCCAGCAGAGGAAGCAATCAGCCCCAGCATTTT.

The V and J genes are TRBV19 and TRBJ2-1, with D possibly being TRBD2 (6 bases). The CDR3 totals 15 residues. V lost 4 bases and J lost 4, with 14 bases in between. Germline values: CDR1 LNHDA, CDR2 SQIVND (reference sequence). CDR3 in DNA: TGTGCCAGTAGTAAACAACTAGCTTTGTACAATGAGCAGTTCTTC. This encodes CASSKQLALYNEQFF.

The V gene is TRBV25-1, the J gene TRBJ1-2, with D maybe TRBD1 (5 bases). CDR3 length equals 15 residues. CDR1 is MGHDK and CDR2 is SYGVNS in the germline V gene. V was trimmed by 1 base and J by 2 bases, leaving 11 bases between them. CDR3 loop: CASSELGGKNYGYTF. The CDR3 nucleotides read TGTGCCAGCAGTGAATTGGGGGGGAAGAACTATGGCTACACCTTC.

The genes are TRBV7-9 and TRBJ2-7; 9 bases are shared with TRBD1. Germline V gene sequence: CDR1 SEHNR, CDR2 FQNEAQ (reference sequence). The V gene end was trimmed by 6 bases and the J gene end by 6 bases; junction bases not matched to a gene: 6. The CDR3 runs to 13 residues. The CDR3 DNA reads as TGTGCCAGCAGTCCTACAGGGGGCGGCGAGCAGTACTTC. Encoded protein: CASSPTGGGEQYF.

This clone was seen only once. This chain links TRBV19 with TRBJ1-4; 11 bases map to TRBD1. The CDR3 is made up of 15 amino acids. From germline, CDR1 is LNHDA and CDR2 SQIVND (reference sequence). V lost 5 bases, J lost 8 bases, and 7 bases stayed unmatched. The CDR3 DNA reads as TGTGCCAGTAGTGGTAGGACAGGGGGCGCCGAAAAACTGTTTTTT. Translation gives CASSGRTGGAEKLFF.

This CDR3 reads CASRDRGTGTEAFF. CDR3 nucleotides: TGTGCCAGTAGGGACAGAGGAACAGGGACTGAAGCTTTCTTT. The chain recombines TRBV19 with TRBJ1-1, with a weak D call TRBD1 (6 bases). The CDR3 loop spans 14 amino acids. Trimming cost V 6 bases and J 5 bases, with 16 bases left between them. Germline values: CDR1 LNHDA, CDR2 SQIVND (reference sequence). Supplemented by reference TRBV19 and TRBJ1-1, the full variable domain reads DGGITQSPKYLFRKEGQNVTLSCEQNLNHDAMYWYRQDPGQGLRLIYYSQIVNDFQKGDIAEGYSVSREKKESFPLTVTSAQKNPTAFYLCASRDRGTGTEAFFGQGTRLTVV.

The CDR3 region has the DNA TGTGCCTGGAGCGATGGTTATGGCTACACCTTC. Its translation: CAWSDGYGYTF. The rearrangement joins TRBV30 to TRBJ1-2; no firm D call. Germline CDR1 and CDR2: GTSNPN and SVGIG (reference sequence). Trimming cost V 3 bases and J 5 bases, with 7 bases left between them. This CDR3 comprises 11 residues.

This chain links TRBV7-3 with TRBJ2-5; D perhaps matches TRBD1 (6 bases). The V and J ends lost 5 bases and 1 base respectively, with 14 bases between them. The CDR3 extends over 15 amino acids. The germline CDR1 and CDR2 sequences are SGHTA and FQGTGA. As DNA, the CDR3 is TGTGCCAGCAGCCAATCTGGGGGCAGCCAAGAGACCCAGTACTTC. It translates to CASSQSGGSQETQYF. Filled out from reference TRBV7-3 and TRBJ2-5, the complete variable domain reads GAGVSQTPSNKVTEKGKYVELRCDPISGHTALYWYRQSLGQGPEFLIYFQGTGAADDSGLPNDRFFAVRPEGSVSTLKIQRTERGDSAVYLCASSQSGGSQETQYFGPGTRLLVL.

The chain recombines TRBV6-1 with TRBJ2-7; D remains ambiguous. Trimming cost V 2 bases and J 2 bases, with 19 bases left between them. This CDR3 contains 17 residues. CDR1 is MNHNS and CDR2 is SASEGT in the germline V gene. As DNA, the CDR3 is TGTGCCAGCAGTGAACTTACCTCCCTGACAAGACCCTACGAGCAGTACTTC. It translates to CASSELTSLTRPYEQYF.

This clone occurred once. The J gene is TRBJ1-2, the V gene TRBV4-1; TRBD1 agrees at 7 bases. J gave up 5 bases and V 4 bases, and 7 bases lay outside the gene matches. CDR1 MGHRA and CDR2 YSYEKL come from the germline V gene. The CDR3 spans 14 residues. The CDR3 DNA follows: TGCGCCAGCAGCCGGCCGGGACAGACTTATGGCTACACCTTC. This gives the protein CASSRPGQTYGYTF.

The chain couples TRBV9 to TRBJ2-3; no reliable D call. V dropped 3 bases and J dropped 1 base, with 12 bases sitting between them. The germline gives CDR1 SGDLS, CDR2 YYNGEE. This CDR3 region has 15 residues. CDR3 sequence (DNA): TGTGCCAGCAGCGCCTTAAGTAGGGGCACAGATACGCAGTATTTT. It translates to CASSALSRGTDTQYF.

V usage is TRBV5-4 and J usage is TRBJ2-5, with D uncertain. Per the germline V gene, CDR1 is SGHNT and CDR2 is YYREEE (reference sequence). The CDR3 is 13 residues long. The V end lost 2 bases, the J end lost 1 base, and 6 bases lay between the germline ends. The CDR3 protein is CASSFGRQETQYF. The DNA for the CDR3 is TGTGCCAGCAGCTTTGGGCGCCAAGAGACCCAGTACTTC.

Comment on this clone: The sample has other DNA sequences that encode this CDR3 too. V is TRBV11-2 and J is TRBJ2-2; TRBD2 is a possible D gene (6 bases). This CDR3 contains 14 residues. Germline assignment: CDR1 SGHAT and CDR2 FQNNGV. Trimming removed 6 bases from V and 5 bases from J, with 13 bases in between. CDR3: CASSSLRGTGELFF. The CDR3 DNA is TGTGCCAGCAGTTCCCTTCGGGGGACCGGGGAGCTGTTTTTT.

The V and J genes are TRBV28 and TRBJ2-2, with a tentative D call TRBD1 (5 bases). The CDR3 is 14 amino acids. Trimming removed 6 bases at V and 8 bases at J, with 16 bases between. The germline V gene encodes CDR1 MDHEN and CDR2 SYDVKM. CDR3: CASSPQGLFGELFF. The CDR3 coding sequence is TGTGCCAGCAGCCCTCAGGGTTTGTTTGGGGAGCTGTTTTTT.

Comment on this clone: The sample holds other DNA sequences that translate to the same CDR3. The chain links TRBV28 to TRBJ1-2, with no clear D. The CDR3 loop spans 12 amino acids. CDR1 and CDR2 from the germline V gene are MDHEN and SYDVKM. The ends were cut back, 3 bases at V and 5 bases at J, with 7 bases in the middle. CDR3 bases: TGTGCCAGCAGTTTTCTGGGGTATGGCTACACCTTC. This codes for CASSFLGYGYTF.

Here the CDR3 reads CASSQSVTSGSRQTQYF. The CDR3 DNA reads as TGTGCCAGCTCTCAATCCGTTACTAGCGGGAGTAGACAGACCCAGTACTTC. J is TRBJ2-5 and V is TRBV18; 11 positions agree with TRBD2. Trimming at V came to 6 bases and at J to 6 bases, leaving 15 bases not matched to a gene. CDR1 and CDR2 from the germline V gene are KGHSH and LQKENI. The CDR3 runs to 17 residues.

This chain connects TRBV6-6 to TRBJ2-7, with TRBD1 matching 7 bases. Looked up from germline, CDR1 is MNHNY and CDR2 is SVGAGI (reference sequence). The CDR3 has 13 amino acids. J gave up 5 bases and V 6 bases, and 7 bases lay outside the gene matches. CDR3 protein: CASRSHQGDEQYF. CDR3 nucleotide sequence: TGTGCCAGCAGGAGCCACCAGGGGGACGAGCAGTACTTC.

CDR3 protein: CATYTTGTGIAGELFF. In DNA form, the CDR3 reads TGTGCCACCTATACCACCGGGACAGGGATCGCCGGGGAGCTGTTTTTT. The chain combines TRBV28 with TRBJ2-2, with 9 bases that match TRBD1. The V segment lost 10 bases and the J segment 6 bases; nucleotides outside the gene matches: 15. The CDR3 runs 16 residues. The V gene's germline CDR1 is MDHEN and CDR2 SYDVKM.

V and J are TRBV29-1 and TRBJ2-7, with TRBD1 matching 10 bases. CDR1 is SQVTM, CDR2 ANQGSEA, per germline. This CDR3 contains 13 residues. V shed 5 bases and J 3 bases; nucleotides not matched to a gene: 4. In DNA, the CDR3 is TGCAGCGTTCAACGGGACAGGGGCTACGAGCAGTACTTC. As protein: CSVQRDRGYEQYF.

The V gene is TRBV10-3, the J gene TRBJ2-1; D remains ambiguous. CDR3 size: 12 residues. Germline CDR1 is ENHRY and CDR2 is SYGVKD. V gave up 2 bases and J gave up 8 bases, with 7 bases separating them. The CDR3 nucleotides read TGTGCCATCAGTGAGCAAGCGTATGAGCAGTTCTTC. Its protein product is CAISEQAYEQFF.

Details on this clone: The same CDR3 also results from other DNA sequences found in this sample. The chain is built from TRBV28 and TRBJ1-2; TRBD1 matches at 8 bases. The CDR3 contains 13 residues. CDR1 and CDR2 from the germline V gene are MDHEN and SYDVKM. V lost 6 bases to trimming and J lost 4 bases; unmatched junction nucleotides: 4. CDR3 region: CASSGQGPYGYTF. The CDR3 nucleotides read TGTGCCAGCAGCGGACAGGGTCCCTATGGCTACACCTTC.

The CDR3 here is CASSQESRTGGFLNEQFF. CDR3 nucleotides: TGTGCCAGCAGCCAAGAGTCCCGGACAGGGGGATTCTTGAATGAGCAGTTCTTC. The chain uses TRBV14 and TRBJ2-1, with 10 bases fitting TRBD1. Germline trimming cut 0 bases from V and 7 bases from J; bases unmatched to any gene: 12. This CDR3 is 18 amino acids long. CDR1 SGHDN and CDR2 FVKESK come from the germline V gene. The entire variable domain, with the rest obtained from reference TRBV14 and TRBJ2-1, is as follows: EAGVTQFPSHSVIEKGQTVTLRCDPISGHDNLYWYRRVMGKEIKFLLHFVKESKQDESGMPNNRFLAERTGGTYSTLKVQPAELEDSGVYFCASSQESRTGGFLNEQFFGPGTRLTVL.

Notes on this clone: This sample also contains other DNA sequences that code for the same CDR3. This chain joins TRBV20-1 and TRBJ2-3; D unresolved. The germline gives CDR1 DFQATT, CDR2 SNEGSKA (reference sequence). Trimming took 5 bases from V and 6 from J, leaving 3 bases between them. CDR3 length equals 9 residues. CDR3 nucleotide sequence: TGCAGTGCTCCCGATACGCAGTATTTT. The encoded protein is CSAPDTQYF.

The J gene is TRBJ1-2, the V gene TRBV6-1; 7 bases fit TRBD1. Trimming cost V 8 bases and J 2 bases; bases outside gene matches: 8. The CDR3 has 14 amino acids. CDR1 is MNHNS, CDR2 SASEGT, per germline. The CDR3 loop reads CASVDRESNYGYTF. DNA of the CDR3: TGTGCCAGCGTAGACAGGGAAAGCAACTATGGCTACACCTTC.

The genes are TRBV5-1 and TRBJ2-1; TRBD2 aligns across 11 bases. V trimming: 5 bases; J trimming: 7 bases; junction bases outside the gene matches: 2. The CDR3 is 13 residues long. Germline-derived CDR1 and CDR2 are SGHRS and YFSETQ. The CDR3 nucleotides are TGCGCCAGCAGACTAGCGGGAGCGAATGAGCAGTTCTTC. It specifies CASRLAGANEQFF. The full variable domain, in which reference TRBV5-1 and TRBJ2-1 provide the parts outside the CDR3, is KAGVTQTPRYLIKTRGQQVTLSCSPISGHRSVSWYQQTPGQGLQFLFEYFSETQRNKGNFPGRFSGRQFSNSRSEMNVSTLELGDSALYLCASRLAGANEQFFGPGTRLTVL.